Each of the 14 T cell receptor beta chains below was sequenced from the same sample in a study of blood T cell repertoires in COVID-19. The repertoire was sequenced with immunoSEQ multiplex PCR; TCRdb's copy has only in-frame clones and lacks some. The table records approximately 210,000 clones, around 83% of them present only once. What was sequenced was peripheral blood. Source of these receptors: a woman in her 50s with acute or convalescent COVID-19.

This chain links TRBV7-2 with TRBJ2-1; a possible D gene is TRBD2 (5 bases). V lost 5 bases to trimming and J lost 1 base, with 15 bases between them. CDR3 length: 16 residues. The germline gives CDR1 SGHTA, CDR2 FQGNSA. Here the CDR3 reads CASSPGFASSYNEQFF. The CDR3, as DNA: TGTGCCAGCAGCCCGGGGTTTGCGAGTTCCTACAATGAGCAGTTCTTC.

A remark on this clone: The sample contains more than one DNA sequence encoding this CDR3. The gene calls are TRBV18 and TRBJ2-2; D is uncertain. The V gene lost 2 bases and the J gene lost 1 base, with 8 bases spanning the gap. The CDR3 has 15 residues. Germline CDR1 is KGHSH and CDR2 is LQKENI. CDR3 region: CASSPGLQNTGELFF. The CDR3 nucleotides read TGTGCCAGCTCACCAGGGCTTCAGAACACCGGGGAGCTGTTTTTT.

The chain carries TRBV19 and TRBJ1-1, with D possibly TRBD1 on 6 matching bases. Deletions cut 5 bases from V and 8 bases from J, with 24 bases between. CDR1 and CDR2 (germline): LNHDA, SQIVND (reference sequence). The CDR3 runs 16 residues. CDR3 region: CASSPPFLRAGQEAFF. The CDR3 DNA reads as TGTGCCAGTAGTCCCCCCTTCCTACGGGCAGGACAGGAAGCTTTCTTT.

The chain employs TRBV6-2 or TRBV6-3 and TRBJ1-4; D is uncertain. This CDR3 contains 13 residues. The germline CDR1 and CDR2 sequences are MNHEY and SVGEGT. Deletions cut 0 bases from V and 8 bases from J, with 7 bases between. CDR3 sequence: CASSYSSMEKLFF. The CDR3 region has the DNA TGTGCCAGCAGTTACTCTTCCATGGAAAAACTGTTTTTT.

This clone was found once. The chain links TRBV10-3 to TRBJ2-7; TRBD2 is a possible D gene (5 bases). Per germline, CDR1 ENHRY and CDR2 SYGVKD. V was clipped by 7 bases and J by 3 bases, with 13 bases between them. The CDR3 runs to 13 residues. CDR3 residues: CAITEGGNYEQYF. CDR3 DNA sequence: TGTGCCATCACCGAGGGCGGAAACTACGAGCAGTACTTC.

This chain connects TRBV30 to TRBJ2-6; D is perhaps TRBD1 (6 bases). The germline CDR1 and CDR2 sequences are GTSNPN and SVGIG (reference sequence). This CDR3 is 14 amino acids long. Trimming took off 5 bases at V and 4 bases at J, with 12 bases between the two ends. The CDR3 sequence: CAWATGYGANVLTF. The DNA for the CDR3 is TGTGCCTGGGCAACAGGGTACGGGGCCAACGTCCTGACTTTC.

This chain connects TRBV11-3 to TRBJ1-2; 7 bases are shared with TRBD1. CDR3 length equals 16 residues. Germline CDR1 is SGHNT and CDR2 is YENEEA. The junction had 15 bases not matched to a gene; V was cut back by 6 bases and J by 5 bases. The DNA of the CDR3 is TGTGCCAGCAGTCCAAGACAGGGCTCTCTCCAATATGGCTACACCTTC. It yields the protein CASSPRQGSLQYGYTF.

This clone was detected only once. The genes are TRBV6-5 and TRBJ1-2, with D unclear. The ends were cut back, 6 bases at V and 8 bases at J, with 13 bases in the middle. Germline V gene data show CDR1 as MNHEY and CDR2 as SVGAGI. The CDR3 totals 12 residues. CDR3 region: CASSLEGRGYTF. Here the CDR3 DNA reads TGTGCCAGCAGCCTTGAAGGGAGGGGCTACACCTTC.

The rearrangement links TRBV6-5 to TRBJ1-1, with a tentative D call TRBD1 (6 bases). The V and J ends lost 6 bases and 4 bases respectively, with 12 bases between them. The CDR3 covers 13 residues. Germline V lookup: CDR1 MNHEY, CDR2 SVGAGI. This CDR3 reads CASSLTGITEAFF. DNA for the CDR3: TGTGCCAGCAGCCTCACAGGGATCACTGAAGCTTTCTTT.

The chain is built from TRBV24-1 and TRBJ2-4; D gene unclear. The CDR3 sequence is 15 residues long. V lost 6 bases, J lost 0 bases, and 11 bases lay in between. CDR1 is KGHDR, CDR2 SFDVKD, per germline. CDR3 sequence (DNA): TGTGCCACCAGTCCGGGTGGTTTAGCCAAAAACATTCAGTACTTC. It encodes CATSPGGLAKNIQYF.

The chain combines TRBV5-1 with TRBJ2-1, with a possible D match to TRBD2 (5 bases). V dropped 4 bases and J dropped 7 bases, with 12 bases sitting between them. The length of the CDR3 is 13 residues. Germline assignment: CDR1 SGHRS and CDR2 YFSETQ. CDR3 amino acids: CASSEPGRNEQFF. The DNA of the CDR3 is TGCGCCAGCAGCGAGCCGGGGAGAAATGAGCAGTTCTTC.

This chain joins TRBV6-5 and TRBJ2-2, with 7 bases fitting TRBD2. The V segment lost 4 bases and the J segment 8 bases; nucleotides outside the gene matches: 10. Germline V gene lookup returns CDR1 MNHEY and CDR2 SVGAGI. The CDR3 covers 15 residues. The CDR3 loop reads CASSSSLGGLGELFF. The DNA of the CDR3 is TGTGCCAGCAGTTCGTCCTTGGGGGGGTTGGGGGAGCTGTTTTTT.

V and J are TRBV11-2 and TRBJ1-2, with unresolved D. The germline V gene has CDR1 SGHAT and CDR2 FQNNGV. The germline V and J ends were trimmed by 1 base and 5 bases, with 8 bases remaining between them. There are 13 residues in the CDR3. CDR3 DNA: TGTGCCAGCAGCTTAGGGGCAGGATATGGCTACACCTTC. Its translation is CASSLGAGYGYTF.

Concerning this clone: The same CDR3 is also encoded by other DNA sequences in this sample. The rearrangement joins TRBV7-2 to TRBJ2-7; D remains unclear. V was clipped by 1 base and J by 4 bases, with 11 bases between them. Looked up from germline, CDR1 is SGHTA and CDR2 is FQGNSA. The CDR3 spans 14 residues. The CDR3 loop reads CASSLGLAAYEQYF. For the CDR3, the DNA is TGTGCCAGCAGCTTAGGGCTGGCGGCTTACGAGCAGTACTTC.